Here is one T cell receptor (beta chain) with its context. Ages ranged from 18 to 89 years, with residence in approximately 25 US areas. The V gene's germline CDR1 is GTSNPN and CDR2 SVGIG (reference sequence). The CDR3 has 14 residues. Between the trimmed V and J ends, which lost 3 bases and 9 bases, there was a span of 15 bases. These data are taken from a study of blood T cell repertoires in COVID-19. Some clones are missing from TCRdb's copy, which holds only in-frame ones; the method was immunoSEQ multiplex PCR. The sample shows 200,000 to 300,000 clones, roughly 86% of them seen only once. V usage is TRBV30 and J usage is TRBJ1-6; tentatively, D is TRBD1 (5 bases). Material: PBMCs or T cells enriched from blood (not recorded which). The source of this sequence is a woman younger than 30 who had recovered from COVID-19. Here the CDR3 reads CAWRKTVQGSPLHF. As DNA, the CDR3 is TGTGCCTGGAGAAAGACAGTCCAAGGTTCACCCCTCCACTTT.